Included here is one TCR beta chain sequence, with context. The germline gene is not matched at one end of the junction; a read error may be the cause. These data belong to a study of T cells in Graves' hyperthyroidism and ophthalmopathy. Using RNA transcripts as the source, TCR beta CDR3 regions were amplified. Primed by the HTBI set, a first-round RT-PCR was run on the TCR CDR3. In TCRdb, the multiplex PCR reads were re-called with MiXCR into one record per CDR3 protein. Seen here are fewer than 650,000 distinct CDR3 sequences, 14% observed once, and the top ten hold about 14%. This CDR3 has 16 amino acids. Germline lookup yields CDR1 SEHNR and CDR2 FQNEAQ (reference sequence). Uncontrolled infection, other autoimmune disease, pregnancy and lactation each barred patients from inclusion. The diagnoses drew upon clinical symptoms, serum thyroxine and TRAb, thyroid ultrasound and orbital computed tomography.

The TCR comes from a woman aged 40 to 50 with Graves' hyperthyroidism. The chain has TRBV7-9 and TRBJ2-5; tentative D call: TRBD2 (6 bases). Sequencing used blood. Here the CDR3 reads CASSQGFAGRKETQYF. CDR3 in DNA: TGCGCCAGCAGCCAAGGTTTCGCAGGGAGGAAGGAGACCCAGTACTTC.